The entry that follows covers one TCR beta chain sequence. Its antigen remains unknown. The data were obtained in a study of cytomegalovirus exposure and HLA in healthy donors. Whole-study results and caveats: The study found most TCR sequences rare, yet found some public TCRs in many donors. Association of around 17,000 TCR beta sequences with HLA alleles was found at 0.05 false discovery rate in a later analysis.

The CDR3 runs 17 residues. CDR1 is SGHRS, CDR2 YFSETQ, per germline. V lost 0 bases and J lost 3; bases outside the gene matches: 8. 60 Vbeta and 13 Jbeta primers were used in PCR. Only in-frame clones appear in the TCRdb table, and some are missing; sequencing was by immunoSEQ multiplex PCR. The sample has more than 150,000 clones; around 84% are singletons. The sequence was obtained from a woman in her forties or fifties in good health and CMV-seropositive. The V and J genes are TRBV5-1 and TRBJ1-3; TRBD1 agrees at 8 bases. Sequenced input: PBMCs. The CDR3 region is CASSLGAGGSYGNTIYF. In DNA, the CDR3 is TGCGCCAGCAGCTTGGGGGCAGGGGGCTCCTATGGAAACACCATATATTTT.